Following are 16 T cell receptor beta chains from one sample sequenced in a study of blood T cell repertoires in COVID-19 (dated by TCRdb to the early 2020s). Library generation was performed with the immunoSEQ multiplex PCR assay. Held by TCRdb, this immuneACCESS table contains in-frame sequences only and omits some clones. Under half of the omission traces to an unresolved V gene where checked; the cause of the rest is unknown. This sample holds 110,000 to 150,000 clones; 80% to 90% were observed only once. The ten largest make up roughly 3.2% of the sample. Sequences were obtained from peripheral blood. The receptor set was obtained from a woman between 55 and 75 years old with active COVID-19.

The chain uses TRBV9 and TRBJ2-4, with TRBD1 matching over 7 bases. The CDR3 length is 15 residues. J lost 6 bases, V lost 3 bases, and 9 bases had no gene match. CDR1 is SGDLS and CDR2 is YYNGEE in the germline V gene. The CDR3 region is CASSDTGVLGNIQYF. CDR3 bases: TGTGCCAGCAGCGACACAGGGGTTTTGGGAAACATTCAGTACTTC.

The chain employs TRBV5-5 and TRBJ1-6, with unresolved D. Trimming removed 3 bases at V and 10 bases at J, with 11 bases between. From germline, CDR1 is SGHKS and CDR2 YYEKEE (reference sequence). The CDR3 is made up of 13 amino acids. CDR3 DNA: TGTGCCAGCAGCTACCCAGGTGAATCACCCCTCCACTTT. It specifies CASSYPGESPLHF. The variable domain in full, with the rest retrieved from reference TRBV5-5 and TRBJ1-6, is DAGVTQSPTHLIKTRGQQVTLRCSPISGHKSVSWYQQVLGQGPQFIFQYYEKEERGRGNFPDRFSARQFPNYSSELNVNALLLGDSALYLCASSYPGESPLHFGNGTRLTVT.

The CDR3 coding sequence is TGCGCCACCTCACGGGATGTCGACAATGAGCAGTTCTTC. Translation: CATSRDVDNEQFF. J is TRBJ2-1 and V is TRBV4-3; tentatively, D is TRBD2 (5 bases). Germline V gene sequence: CDR1 LGHNA, CDR2 YSLEER. This CDR3 spans 13 amino acids. V lost 10 bases and J 5 bases, leaving 15 bases between the germline ends.

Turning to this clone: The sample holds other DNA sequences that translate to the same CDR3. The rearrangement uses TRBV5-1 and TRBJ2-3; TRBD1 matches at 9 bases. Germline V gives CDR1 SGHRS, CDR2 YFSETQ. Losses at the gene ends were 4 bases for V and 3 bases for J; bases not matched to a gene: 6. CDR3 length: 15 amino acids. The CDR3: CASSLPGQGTDTQYF. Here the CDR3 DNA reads TGCGCCAGCAGCCTGCCGGGACAGGGAACAGATACGCAGTATTTT.

The CDR3: CASSLRGSGELFF. CDR3 DNA: TGTGCCAGCAGCTTGCGAGGTTCCGGGGAGCTGTTTTTT. The rearrangement uses TRBV5-4 and TRBJ2-2; unclear D gene. Germline V lookup: CDR1 SGHNT, CDR2 YYREEE (reference sequence). The V end lost 1 base, the J end lost 6 bases, and 7 bases lay between the germline ends. This CDR3 contains 13 residues.

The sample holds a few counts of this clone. This CDR3 is CASSTAGRGLNQPQHF. CDR3 nucleotide sequence: TGTGCCAGTAGTACGGCCGGCAGGGGCCTTAATCAGCCCCAGCATTTT. The chain recombines TRBV19 with TRBJ1-5, with a possible D match to TRBD1 (6 bases). The ends were cut back, 4 bases at V and 4 bases at J, with 17 bases in the middle. The germline V gene has CDR1 LNHDA and CDR2 SQIVND (reference sequence). There are 16 residues in the CDR3.

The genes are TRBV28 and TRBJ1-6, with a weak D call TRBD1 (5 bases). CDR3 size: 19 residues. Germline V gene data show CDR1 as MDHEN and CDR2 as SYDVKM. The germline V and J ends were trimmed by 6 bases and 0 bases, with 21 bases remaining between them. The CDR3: CASSLRRQPGTSYNSPLHF. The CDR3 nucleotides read TGTGCCAGCAGCTTGCGGAGACAGCCAGGAACCTCCTATAATTCACCCCTCCACTTT.

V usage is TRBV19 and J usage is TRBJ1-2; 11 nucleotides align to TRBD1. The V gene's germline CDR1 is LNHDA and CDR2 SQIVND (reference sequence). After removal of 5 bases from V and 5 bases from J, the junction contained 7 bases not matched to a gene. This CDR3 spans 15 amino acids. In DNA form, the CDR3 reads TGTGCCAGTAGTTCTCCGGACAGGGGGCCGTATGGCTACACCTTC. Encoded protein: CASSSPDRGPYGYTF.

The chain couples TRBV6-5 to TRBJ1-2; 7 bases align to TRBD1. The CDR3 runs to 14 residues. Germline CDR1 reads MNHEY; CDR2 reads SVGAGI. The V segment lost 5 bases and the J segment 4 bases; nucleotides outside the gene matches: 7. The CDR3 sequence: CASSIRDRGYGYTF. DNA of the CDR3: TGTGCCAGCAGTATACGGGACAGAGGCTATGGCTACACCTTC.

This chain's CDR3 is CASSHPGQTAVQFF. CDR3 DNA sequence: TGTGCCAGCAGTCACCCGGGACAAACGGCGGTGCAGTTCTTC. The V and J genes are TRBV27 and TRBJ2-1; D may be TRBD1 (6 bases). Germline lookup yields CDR1 MNHEY and CDR2 SMNVEV (reference sequence). This CDR3 has 14 residues. Trimming took off 5 bases at V and 12 bases at J, with 20 bases between the two ends.

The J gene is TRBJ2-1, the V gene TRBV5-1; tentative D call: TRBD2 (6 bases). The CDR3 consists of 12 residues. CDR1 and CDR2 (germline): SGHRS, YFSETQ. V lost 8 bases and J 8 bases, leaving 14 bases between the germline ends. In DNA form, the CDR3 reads TGCGCCAGTTTCTCCTCTAGCGATGAGCAGTTCTTC. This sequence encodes CASFSSSDEQFF.

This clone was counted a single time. The DNA of the CDR3 is TGTGCCAGCAGCTTCAAGGGTCGGGGTGGCTACACCTTC. Protein product: CASSFKGRGGYTF. This chain uses TRBV7-9 with TRBJ1-2, with unresolved D. Germline CDR1 reads SEHNR; CDR2 reads FQNEAQ (reference sequence). CDR3 size: 13 residues. The V and J ends lost 3 bases and 7 bases respectively, with 12 bases between them. Complete variable domain (other parts from reference TRBV7-9 and TRBJ1-2): DTGVSQNPRHKITKRGQNVTFRCDPISEHNRLYWYRQTLGQGPEFLTYFQNEAQLEKSRLLSDRFSAERPKGSFSTLEIQRTEQGDSAMYLCASSFKGRGGYTFGSGTRLTVV.

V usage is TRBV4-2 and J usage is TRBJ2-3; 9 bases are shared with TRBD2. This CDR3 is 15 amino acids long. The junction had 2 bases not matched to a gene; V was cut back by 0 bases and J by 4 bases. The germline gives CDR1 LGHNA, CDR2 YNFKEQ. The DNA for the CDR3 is TGTGCCAGCAGCCAAGATAGCGGGAGTCCAGATACGCAGTATTTT. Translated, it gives CASSQDSGSPDTQYF.

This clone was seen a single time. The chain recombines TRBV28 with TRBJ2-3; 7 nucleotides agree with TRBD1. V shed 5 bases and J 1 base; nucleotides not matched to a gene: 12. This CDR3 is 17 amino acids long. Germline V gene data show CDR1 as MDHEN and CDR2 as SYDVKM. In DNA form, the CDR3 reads TGTGCCAGCAGTACACAACCCCCGGGACAGCGCACAGATACGCAGTATTTT. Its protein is CASSTQPPGQRTDTQYF.

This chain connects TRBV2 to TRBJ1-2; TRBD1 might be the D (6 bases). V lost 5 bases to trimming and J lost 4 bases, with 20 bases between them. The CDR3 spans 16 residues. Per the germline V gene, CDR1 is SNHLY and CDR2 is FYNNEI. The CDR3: CASSLDRSAGAYGYTF. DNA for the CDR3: TGTGCCAGCAGTTTAGACCGGTCCGCAGGGGCCTATGGCTACACCTTC.

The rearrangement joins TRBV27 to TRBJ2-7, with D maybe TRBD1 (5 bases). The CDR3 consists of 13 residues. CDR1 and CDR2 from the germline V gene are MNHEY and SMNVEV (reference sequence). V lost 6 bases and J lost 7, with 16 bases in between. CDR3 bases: TGTGCCAGCAGCCTGGACACTCAAAATGAGCAGTACTTC. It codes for CASSLDTQNEQYF.